These 32 T cell receptor beta chains came from one sample sequenced in a study of blood T cell repertoires in COVID-19. Profiled with immunoSEQ multiplex PCR; TCRdb holds only in-frame clones, not every one. The sample yields 150,000 or so clones, around nine tenths seen once. The sample comprised PBMCs or T cells enriched from blood (not recorded which). These receptors originate from a woman aged 25 to 39 with acute COVID-19.

V usage is TRBV18 and J usage is TRBJ1-4; TRBD1 agrees at 9 bases. Per germline, CDR1 KGHSH and CDR2 LQKENI. V shed 6 bases and J 7 bases; nucleotides not matched to a gene: 6. This CDR3 has 14 residues. CDR3 bases: TGTGCCAGCTCGGAACAGGGGGCCGGTGAAAAACTGTTTTTT. Protein sequence: CASSEQGAGEKLFF.

The rearrangement links TRBV28 to TRBJ1-2, with 8 bases fitting TRBD1. CDR1 is MDHEN, CDR2 SYDVKM, per germline. This CDR3 is built from 13 residues. The V gene end was trimmed by 7 bases and the J gene end by 8 bases; junction bases not matched to a gene: 9. CDR3 residues: CASISTGEYGYTF. The CDR3 DNA follows: TGTGCCAGCATTTCGACAGGGGAGTACGGCTACACCTTC.

The chain joins TRBV19 to TRBJ1-1, with 10 nucleotides matching TRBD1. The J segment lost 3 bases and the V segment lost 6 bases, leaving 13 bases of the junction unmatched. Germline-derived CDR1 and CDR2 are LNHDA and SQIVND (reference sequence). The CDR3 consists of 17 residues. The DNA for the CDR3 is TGTGCCAGTAGCTCGACAGGGGGCTCTCTCGGAGACACTGAAGCTTTCTTT. This sequence encodes CASSSTGGSLGDTEAFF.

This clone has just one count. The sample carries other DNA sequences with the same CDR3. V is TRBV6-5 and J is TRBJ2-1; 8 bases fit TRBD2. The trim removed 3 bases at V and 0 bases at J, leaving 1 base unmatched. CDR1 and CDR2 from the germline V gene are MNHEY and SVGAGI. The CDR3 runs 15 residues. The CDR3 DNA is TGTGCCAGCAGTTATACTAGCGGCTCCTACAATGAGCAGTTCTTC. The encoded protein is CASSYTSGSYNEQFF.

The gene calls are TRBV6-2 or TRBV6-3 and TRBJ2-7; the match to TRBD1 covers 9 bases. J was trimmed by 6 bases and V by 4 bases; bases with no gene match: 19. This CDR3 has 18 amino acids. Germline V gene data show CDR1 as MNHEY and CDR2 as SVGEGT. CDR3 protein: CASSFSPSPGQGYAEQYF. CDR3 coding DNA: TGTGCCAGCAGTTTTTCCCCGTCTCCGGGACAGGGTTACGCCGAGCAGTACTTC.

The rearrangement joins TRBV12-3 or TRBV12-4 to TRBJ2-1, with D perhaps matching TRBD2 (5 bases). The CDR3 is 13 residues long. V was clipped by 5 bases and J by 8 bases, with 13 bases between them. The CDR3 loop reads CASSPDWTYEQFF. DNA of the CDR3: TGTGCCAGCAGTCCGGACTGGACCTATGAGCAGTTCTTC.

This clone was seen just once. The CDR3 region has the DNA TGTGCCAGCAGTCCGGGGGGGGCATATGGCTACACCTTC. This translates into CASSPGGAYGYTF. J is TRBJ1-2 and V is TRBV12-3 or TRBV12-4, with D possibly being TRBD1 (6 bases). The CDR3 contains 13 residues. V was trimmed by 5 bases and J by 5 bases, leaving 12 bases between them.

J is TRBJ1-5 and V is TRBV20-1, with TRBD1 matching over 8 bases. Trimming took 3 bases from V and 3 from J; bases not matched to a gene: 7. The CDR3 is 15 residues long. Germline V gene sequence: CDR1 DFQATT, CDR2 SNEGSKA (reference sequence). The CDR3 DNA reads as TGCAGTGCTAGTTTATGGGGACAGGACAATCAGCCCCAGCATTTT. It translates to CSASLWGQDNQPQHF.

The chain has TRBV28 and TRBJ2-1; tentatively, D is TRBD2 (5 bases). CDR1 and CDR2 from the germline V gene are MDHEN and SYDVKM. This CDR3 is 13 amino acids long. V lost 6 bases to trimming and J lost 3 bases, with 9 bases between them. The CDR3 loop is CASRTTDYNEQFF. The DNA of the CDR3 is TGTGCCAGCAGGACTACGGACTACAATGAGCAGTTCTTC.

V and J are TRBV7-2 and TRBJ1-5, with unresolved D. The CDR3 runs to 15 residues. Trimming removed 1 base at V and 0 bases at J, with 7 bases between. CDR1 is SGHTA, CDR2 FQGNSA, per germline. CDR3 sequence (DNA): TGTGCCAGCAGCTTAGTGCCGGGTAGCAATCAGCCCCAGCATTTT. Residues: CASSLVPGSNQPQHF.

This clone appeared a single time. The rearrangement joins TRBV7-2 to TRBJ2-5; 8 nucleotides align to TRBD2. CDR1 SGHTA and CDR2 FQGNSA come from the germline V gene. V was clipped by 3 bases and J by 1 base; unmatched bases: 7. The CDR3 length is 16 residues. This CDR3 is CASSFGPLAGQETQYF. The CDR3 DNA sequence: TGTGCCAGCAGCTTTGGCCCTCTAGCGGGCCAAGAGACCCAGTACTTC.

The rearrangement links TRBV25-1 to TRBJ2-1; TRBD2 matches 8 bases. Trimming removed 3 bases from V and 7 bases from J; junction bases left unmatched: 14. In germline, CDR1 is MGHDK, CDR2 SYGVNS. The CDR3 runs to 17 residues. The CDR3 is CASSEGGRLAKGNEQFF. In DNA, the CDR3 is TGTGCCAGCAGTGAGGGTGGGAGACTAGCGAAAGGTAATGAGCAGTTCTTC.

The CDR3 DNA sequence: TGTGCCAGCAGCGTAGGGTACTCCACAGATACGCAGTATTTT. The encoded protein is CASSVGYSTDTQYF. V usage is TRBV9 and J usage is TRBJ2-3; D ambiguous. The V end lost 0 bases, the J end lost 2 bases, and 7 bases lay between the germline ends. The germline V gene encodes CDR1 SGDLS and CDR2 YYNGEE. CDR3 length equals 14 residues.

The chain has TRBV5-4 and TRBJ1-6, with a weak D call TRBD1 (6 bases). Trimming pared 5 bases from V and 5 bases from J, leaving 11 bases between. The CDR3 runs to 14 residues. In germline, CDR1 is SGHNT, CDR2 YYREEE (reference sequence). The CDR3 coding sequence is TGTGCCAGCAGATCGGACAGCAATAATTCACCCCTCCACTTT. Encoded protein: CASRSDSNNSPLHF.

The chain has TRBV20-1 and TRBJ1-2; D uncertain. The germline gives CDR1 DFQATT, CDR2 SNEGSKA (reference sequence). V was trimmed by 8 bases and J by 8 bases, leaving 9 bases between them. This CDR3 is built from 9 residues. CDR3 sequence (DNA): TGCAGTCCGGGTTGGGGCTACACCTTC. This codes for CSPGWGYTF.

This sequence joins TRBV15 and TRBJ1-2; 7 nucleotides align to TRBD1. The CDR3 is made up of 18 amino acids. The trim removed 1 base at V and 4 bases at J, leaving 15 bases unmatched. The germline CDR1 and CDR2 sequences are LNHNV and YYDKDF (reference sequence). The DNA for the CDR3 is TGTGCCACCAGCAGAGGAAGACAGGGTTACCCCTATTCCTATGGCTACACCTTC. Translated: CATSRGRQGYPYSYGYTF.

The chain has TRBV29-1 and TRBJ2-7, with D hard to call. Germline V gives CDR1 SQVTM, CDR2 ANQGSEA. V lost 4 bases and J lost 1, with 14 bases in between. The CDR3 extends over 14 amino acids. DNA of the CDR3: TGCAGCGTTGTAGGTTTCCGCGGATCCTACGAGCAGTACTTC. This translates into CSVVGFRGSYEQYF.

The V and J genes are TRBV6-2 or TRBV6-3 and TRBJ2-1, with D hard to call. The CDR3 length is 13 residues. Trimming pared 5 bases from V and 4 bases from J, leaving 9 bases between. Germline V gives CDR1 MNHEY, CDR2 SVGEGT. Written as DNA, the CDR3 is TGTGCCAGCAGTACAGACGGTTACAATGAGCAGTTCTTC. It yields the protein CASSTDGYNEQFF.

The chain joins TRBV27 to TRBJ2-7, with TRBD1 as a possible D gene (6 bases). V was trimmed by 3 bases and J by 5 bases, leaving 14 bases between them. Germline CDR1 and CDR2: MNHEY and SMNVEV (reference sequence). CDR3 length: 14 residues. The CDR3 here is CASSFLSAGDEQYF. For the CDR3, the DNA is TGTGCCAGCAGTTTCCTCTCTGCAGGGGACGAGCAGTACTTC.

The rearrangement uses TRBV10-3 and TRBJ2-3, with 8 bases identical to TRBD2. V shed 6 bases and J 4 bases; nucleotides not matched to a gene: 3. The germline V gene has CDR1 ENHRY and CDR2 SYGVKD. This CDR3 is 13 amino acids long. CDR3 amino acids: CAIRGAGADTQYF. In DNA, the CDR3 is TGTGCCATCAGGGGAGCGGGAGCAGATACGCAGTATTTT.

This chain links TRBV7-2 with TRBJ2-2; tentatively, D is TRBD1 (6 bases). The germline gives CDR1 SGHTA, CDR2 FQGNSA. The length of the CDR3 is 19 residues. Trimming stripped 3 bases from V and 2 bases from J, with 22 bases between. Here the CDR3 DNA reads TGTGCCAGCAGCTTTATGTTACTAACAGGGTATTCTAACACCGGGGAGCTGTTTTTT. Amino acid sequence: CASSFMLLTGYSNTGELFF. The full variable domain, completed using reference TRBV7-2 and TRBJ2-2, is GAGVSQSPSNKVTEKGKDVELRCDPISGHTALYWYRQSLGQGLEFLIYFQGNSAPDKSGLPSDRFSAERTGGSVSTLTIQRTQQEDSAVYLCASSFMLLTGYSNTGELFFGEGSRLTVL.

The chain uses TRBV6-4 and TRBJ2-3; D may be TRBD2 (6 bases). Germline V CDR1 and CDR2: MRHNA, SNTAGT. This CDR3 has 16 amino acids. V lost 0 bases and J lost 1, with 11 bases in between. CDR3 loop: CASSDSIGGGTDTQYF. CDR3 DNA: TGTGCCAGCAGTGACTCGATCGGCGGGGGCACAGATACGCAGTATTTT.

The J gene is TRBJ2-7, the V gene TRBV12-5; 9 bases align to TRBD2. V dropped 9 bases and J dropped 4; count of bases not matched to a gene: 4. This CDR3 spans 12 amino acids. In germline, CDR1 is LGHNT, CDR2 FRNRAP. The CDR3 region is CARAGGGYEQYF. The CDR3 coding sequence is TGTGCTAGAGCGGGAGGCGGGTACGAGCAGTACTTC.

The rearrangement links TRBV6-4 to TRBJ2-6; D might be TRBD2 (5 bases). This CDR3 has 19 residues. Germline loops: CDR1 MRHNA, CDR2 SNTAGT. V was shortened by 3 bases and J by 3 bases, with 21 bases between the two germline ends. Here the CDR3 reads CASSDPRLQAFGGANVLTF. As DNA, the CDR3 is TGTGCCAGCAGTGATCCCCGACTACAAGCTTTCGGTGGGGCCAACGTCCTGACTTTC.

The rearrangement links TRBV5-5 to TRBJ2-3, with 8 bases identical to TRBD2. V gave up 4 bases and J gave up 0 bases; unmatched junction bases: 4. The CDR3 is made up of 15 amino acids. CDR1 is SGHKS, CDR2 YYEKEE, per germline (reference sequence). This CDR3 is CASSPREGSTDTQYF. DNA for the CDR3: TGTGCCAGCAGCCCTCGGGAGGGAAGCACAGATACGCAGTATTTT. The entire variable domain, with the rest obtained from reference TRBV5-5 and TRBJ2-3, is as follows: DAGVTQSPTHLIKTRGQQVTLRCSPISGHKSVSWYQQVLGQGPQFIFQYYEKEERGRGNFPDRFSARQFPNYSSELNVNALLLGDSALYLCASSPREGSTDTQYFGPGTRLTVL.

The chain couples TRBV7-2 to TRBJ2-1; 10 positions agree with TRBD1. There are 15 residues in the CDR3. Germline assignment: CDR1 SGHTA and CDR2 FQGNSA. With 6 bases clipped from V and 7 bases from J, the junction kept 9 bases outside the gene matches. The CDR3, as DNA: TGTGCCAGCAGTGTGGCCCGGGACAGGGGTAATGAGCAGTTCTTC. Translation: CASSVARDRGNEQFF.

The chain employs TRBV7-9 and TRBJ2-6; unclear D gene. The V and J ends lost 5 bases and 0 bases respectively, with 8 bases between them. CDR3 length: 15 amino acids. Germline lookup yields CDR1 SEHNR and CDR2 FQNEAQ (reference sequence). The CDR3 DNA is TGTGCCAGCAGCCAAGAGAGCTCTGGGGCCAACGTCCTGACTTTC. This encodes CASSQESSGANVLTF.

The rearrangement uses TRBV7-3 and TRBJ2-7; D gene ambiguous. The ends were cut back, 0 bases at V and 3 bases at J, with 9 bases in the middle. Germline V gives CDR1 SGHTA, CDR2 FQGTGA. The CDR3 loop spans 14 amino acids. The DNA of the CDR3 is TGTGCCAGCAGCTTAACTCAATGGAGCTACGAGCAGTACTTC. This gives the protein CASSLTQWSYEQYF. The full variable domain, with the rest looked up from reference TRBV7-3 and TRBJ2-7, is GAGVSQTPSNKVTEKGKYVELRCDPISGHTALYWYRQSLGQGPEFLIYFQGTGAADDSGLPNDRFFAVRPEGSVSTLKIQRTERGDSAVYLCASSLTQWSYEQYFGPGTRLTVT.

The chain couples TRBV18 to TRBJ1-2; 8 bases match TRBD1. Germline V gene lookup returns CDR1 KGHSH and CDR2 LQKENI. The ends lost 4 bases at V and 5 bases at J; junction bases unmatched: 6. The CDR3 consists of 14 residues. The CDR3: CASSQTTGEYGYTF. The DNA for the CDR3 is TGTGCCAGCTCACAAACGACAGGGGAATATGGCTACACCTTC.

V and J are TRBV28 and TRBJ1-1; TRBD1 agrees at 8 bases. The germline CDR1 and CDR2 sequences are MDHEN and SYDVKM. This CDR3 comprises 14 residues. Unmatched junction bases numbered 7, after V lost 6 bases and J lost 4 bases. As DNA, the CDR3 is TGTGCCAGCAGCTCAGGGGGCTTCGGCACTGAAGCTTTCTTT. This translates into CASSSGGFGTEAFF.

The chain employs TRBV10-3 and TRBJ2-6, with D perhaps TRBD2 (5 bases). Trimming stripped 0 bases from V and 0 bases from J, with 9 bases between. CDR3 length equals 17 residues. Looked up from germline, CDR1 is ENHRY and CDR2 is SYGVKD. In DNA, the CDR3 is TGTGCCATCAGTGAGTCGAAGGCGGGCTCTGGGGCCAACGTCCTGACTTTC. Translated, it gives CAISESKAGSGANVLTF.

Note on this clone: The sample has other DNA sequences that encode this CDR3 too. The rearrangement joins TRBV7-2 to TRBJ1-1; a possible D gene is TRBD1 (6 bases). V lost 2 bases to trimming and J lost 4 bases, with 8 bases between them. This CDR3 has 13 amino acids. The V gene's germline CDR1 is SGHTA and CDR2 FQGNSA. CDR3 loop: CASSLQGSTEAFF. The DNA of the CDR3 is TGTGCCAGCAGCTTACAGGGGTCCACTGAAGCTTTCTTT.